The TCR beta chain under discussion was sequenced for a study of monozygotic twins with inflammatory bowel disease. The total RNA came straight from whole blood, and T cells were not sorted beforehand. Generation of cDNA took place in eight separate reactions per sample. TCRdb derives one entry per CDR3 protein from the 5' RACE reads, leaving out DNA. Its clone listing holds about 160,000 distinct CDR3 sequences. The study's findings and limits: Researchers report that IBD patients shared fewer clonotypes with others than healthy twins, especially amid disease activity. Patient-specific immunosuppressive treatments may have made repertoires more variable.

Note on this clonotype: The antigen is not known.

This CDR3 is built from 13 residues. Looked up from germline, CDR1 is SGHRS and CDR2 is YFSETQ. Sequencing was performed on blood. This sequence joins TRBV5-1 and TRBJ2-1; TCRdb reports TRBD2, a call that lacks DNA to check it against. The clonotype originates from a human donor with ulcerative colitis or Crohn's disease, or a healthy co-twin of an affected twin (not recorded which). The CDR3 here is CASSFGTYNEQFF.